This T cell receptor (beta chain) was retrieved from a study of beta chain features in type 1 diabetes. Expressed TCRB transcripts were sequenced, since all the RNA that had been isolated was reverse transcribed. Generated by immunoSEQ multiplex PCR, the TCRdb table keeps only in-frame clones and is missing some. The sample carries about 140,000 clones, around a tenth recorded once. General study results and limits: Cells that show high TCR expression could be over-represented by cDNA sequencing.

Concerning this clone: No antigen is known for it.

Material: central memory CD4+ T cells from blood. This receptor was identified in a middle-aged woman in good health.

CDR3 coding DNA: TGCGCCAGCAGACCCCCCGCGGGCAGGGGTAACATGAACACTGAAGCTTTCTTT. Protein product: CASRPPAGRGNMNTEAFF. The J gene is TRBJ1-1, the V gene TRBV23-1, with D perhaps TRBD1 (6 bases). TRBV23-1 is given ORF status, its function remaining uncertain. The CDR3 has 18 residues. The V end was cut by 6 bases, the J end by 0 bases, with 23 bases between.